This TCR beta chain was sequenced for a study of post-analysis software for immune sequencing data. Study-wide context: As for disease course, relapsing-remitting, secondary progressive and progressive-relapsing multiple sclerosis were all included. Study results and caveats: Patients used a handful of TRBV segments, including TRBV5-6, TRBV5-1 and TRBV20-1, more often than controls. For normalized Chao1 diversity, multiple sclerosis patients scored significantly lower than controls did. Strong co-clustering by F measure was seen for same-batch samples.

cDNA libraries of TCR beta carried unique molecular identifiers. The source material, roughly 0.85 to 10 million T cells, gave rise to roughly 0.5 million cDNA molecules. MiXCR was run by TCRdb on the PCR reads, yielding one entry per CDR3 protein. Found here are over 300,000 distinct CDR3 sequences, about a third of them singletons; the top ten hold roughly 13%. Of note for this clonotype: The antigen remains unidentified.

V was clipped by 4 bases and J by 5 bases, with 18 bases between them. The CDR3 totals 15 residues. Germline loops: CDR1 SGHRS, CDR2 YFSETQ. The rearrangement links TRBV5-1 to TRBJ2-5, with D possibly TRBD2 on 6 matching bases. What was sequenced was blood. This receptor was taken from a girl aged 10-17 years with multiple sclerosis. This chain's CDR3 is CASSPTTTAGETQYF. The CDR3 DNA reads TGCGCCAGCAGCCCCACAACAACGGCGGGGGAGACCCAGTACTTC.